This section outlines one T cell receptor (beta chain) sequence together with its context. The data are from a study of blood T cell repertoires in COVID-19. Study-level information: Spain, Italy and the United States supplied samples that represented acute and convalescent COVID-19.

Clones were sequenced by immunoSEQ multiplex PCR, and TCRdb holds only the in-frame ones, with some missing. This table holds roughly 90,000 clones, about 80% found once. CDR3 length: 14 amino acids. The V and J ends lost 5 bases and 4 bases, in that order; junction bases with no gene match: 7. Germline assignment: CDR1 SGHAT and CDR2 FQNNGV. Sequencing was done on a sample of peripheral blood. This chain links TRBV11-2 with TRBJ1-2, with 7 bases aligning to TRBD1. This receptor was obtained from a woman between 70 and 85 years old with acute or convalescent COVID-19. The CDR3 sequence is CASSKRQGAYGYTF. CDR3 sequence (DNA): TGTGCCAGCAGCAAGCGACAGGGTGCCTATGGCTACACCTTC.